What follows describes a single T cell receptor (beta chain). Its antigen is as yet unknown. TCR cDNA, made by 5'RACE template switching, carried an added universal primer site and UMIs. TCRdb analysed the 5' RACE reads with MiXCR anew, one entry per CDR3 protein. The sample has around 200,000 distinct CDR3 sequences; about 11% are singletons. This entry comes from a study of T cells after yellow fever vaccination. General study points: There was a possibility that FACS-sorted repertoires contained abundant clonotypes contaminating from the bulk population. Booster sampling recovered most clones from primary vaccination (96% CD4, around 90% CD8). Just a small share of clonotypes turned up in the CD4 compartment as well as the CD8 compartment.

This sample comprised CD8+ T cells sorted from PBMCs, obtained 15 days after the yellow fever booster vaccination. The sequence came from a man between 18 and 29 years old who received the YFV17D yellow fever vaccine.

DNA of the CDR3: TGTGCCAGCAGTGACGACGCTAGCGGGGGGGCCCACAATGAGCAGTTCTTC. This gives the protein CASSDDASGGAHNEQFF. This chain joins TRBV6-4 and TRBJ2-1; 12 positions match TRBD2. After removal of 2 bases from V and 5 bases from J, the junction contained 7 bases not matched to a gene. Germline assignment: CDR1 MRHNA and CDR2 SNTAGT. The CDR3 is 17 residues long.